These 6 T cell receptor beta chains were sequenced from one sample in a study of shared clonotypes between healthy human individuals. The data were produced by immunoSEQ multiplex PCR, yet TCRdb's version contains in-frame clones alone and is incomplete. This repertoire shows 150,000 to 200,000 clones, roughly 91% found once; its top ten account for around 0.072%. The sequenced material came from naive CD4+ T cells sorted from blood. Subset of the sample: CD45RA+ positively selected. Receptor source: a woman aged 25-40 years in good health.

This chain connects TRBV6-1 to TRBJ2-7; the D gene is possibly TRBD2 (6 bases). Germline-derived CDR1 and CDR2 are MNHNS and SASEGT. The CDR3 extends over 13 amino acids. Trimming left V 7 bases short and J 3 bases short, with 13 bases between. The CDR3 reads CASKEGLVYEQYF. The CDR3 nucleotides read TGTGCCAGCAAGGAGGGATTAGTCTACGAGCAGTACTTC.

The rearrangement joins TRBV2 to TRBJ2-2; no definite D call. The V end was cut by 8 bases, the J end by 0 bases, with 10 bases between. Germline V gene sequence: CDR1 SNHLY, CDR2 FYNNEI. This CDR3 region has 14 residues. This CDR3 is CASQYMANTGELFF. The CDR3 DNA sequence: TGTGCCAGCCAGTACATGGCGAACACCGGGGAGCTGTTTTTT.

The rearrangement uses TRBV19 and TRBJ2-5; TRBD1 might be the D (6 bases). Trimming removed 7 bases at V and 2 bases at J, with 17 bases between. The germline CDR1 and CDR2 sequences are LNHDA and SQIVND (reference sequence). This CDR3 is 15 amino acids long. The DNA of the CDR3 is TGTGCCAGTACCAACCGGTTTAGGGGGCAAGAGACCCAGTACTTC. Its protein is CASTNRFRGQETQYF.

The rearrangement uses TRBV11-1 and TRBJ1-2; D gene ambiguous. Trimming removed 5 bases from V and 2 bases from J, with 15 bases in between. The germline gives CDR1 SGHAT, CDR2 FQDESV (reference sequence). The CDR3 spans 15 residues. CDR3 residues: CASSRPEGGNYGYTF. The CDR3 DNA reads TGTGCCAGCAGCCGCCCCGAGGGCGGCAACTATGGCTACACCTTC. The variable domain in full, completed from reference TRBV11-1 and TRBJ1-2, reads EAEVAQSPRYKITEKSQAVAFWCDPISGHATLYWYRQILGQGPELLVQFQDESVVDDSQLPKDRFSAERLKGVDSTLKIQPAELGDSAMYLCASSRPEGGNYGYTFGSGTRLTVV.

The chain employs TRBV6-5 and TRBJ2-7; 8 nucleotides align to TRBD2. Unmatched junction bases numbered 5, after V lost 2 bases and J lost 5 bases. The germline gives CDR1 MNHEY, CDR2 SVGAGI. The CDR3 extends over 14 amino acids. CDR3 region: CASSYEGLGHEQYF. The CDR3 DNA reads TGTGCCAGCAGTTACGAGGGACTAGGGCACGAGCAGTACTTC.

The J gene is TRBJ2-6, the V gene TRBV28; 7 positions match TRBD1. V shed 7 bases and J 0 bases; nucleotides not matched to a gene: 9. This CDR3 is built from 17 residues. Per germline, CDR1 MDHEN and CDR2 SYDVKM. The CDR3 region is CASKTGTDISGANVLTF. The DNA for the CDR3 is TGTGCCAGCAAAACCGGGACAGATATCTCTGGGGCCAACGTCCTGACTTTC.